This is a list of T cell receptor beta chains from one sample in a study of shared T cell receptors in the human thymus. The assay was immunoSEQ multiplex PCR, and TCRdb's table has in-frame clones only and misses some. The sample contains fewer than 700,000 clones, around 89% of which appear only once. These data are also associated with another study on human thymus T cells.

The sample taken for sequencing was thymocytes. These receptors originate from a boy under two years old with a congenital heart defect. Each CDR3 is given with its conserved first and last residue. D genes are given only for firm matches. Clone size appears in some rows only: once, few, many, or a class for an expanded clone.

J: TRBJ2-1
D: TRBD2
size: .
V: TRBV19
CDR3: CASSLISGSSYNEQFF
DNA: TGTGCCAGTAGTCTGATTAGCGGGAGCTCCTACAATGAGCAGTTCTTC

J: TRBJ1-1
D: .
size: few
V: TRBV28
CDR3: CASSFCEGTNTEAFF
DNA: TGTGCCAGCAGTTTTTGTGAGGGGACTAACACTGAAGCTTTCTTT

J: TRBJ2-1
D: .
size: .
V: TRBV11-2
CDR3: CASTKRAREPHNEQFF
DNA: TGTGCCAGCACCAAAAGGGCCCGGGAGCCCCACAATGAGCAGTTCTTC

J: TRBJ1-1
D: TRBD1
size: few
V: TRBV5-1
CDR3: CASSKQGGEGTEAFF
DNA: TGCGCCAGCAGCAAACAGGGGGGGGAAGGCACTGAAGCTTTCTTT

J: TRBJ2-7
D: TRBD2
size: .
V: TRBV14
CDR3: CASSQDRRTSGSYEQYF
DNA: TGTGCCAGCAGCCAAGATCGAAGGACTAGCGGCTCCTACGAGCAGTACTTC

J: TRBJ2-7
D: .
size: .
V: TRBV11-2
CDR3: CASSAQEGFPYEQYF
DNA: TGTGCCAGCAGCGCCCAGGAGGGCTTTCCCTACGAGCAGTACTTC

J: TRBJ2-7
D: .
size: .
V: TRBV4-3
CDR3: CASSQAISGLSYEQYF
DNA: TGCGCCAGCAGCCAAGCGATTTCAGGTTTATCATACGAGCAGTACTTC

J: TRBJ2-3
D: .
size: once
V: TRBV7-2
CDR3: CASSLSYGSRTDTQYF
DNA: TGTGCCAGCAGCTTAAGTTACGGGAGCAGGACAGATACGCAGTATTTT

J: TRBJ2-7
D: .
size: .
V: TRBV30
CDR3: CAWSGYRDPYEQYF
DNA: TGTGCCTGGAGTGGATACAGGGACCCCTACGAGCAGTACTTC

J: TRBJ1-1
D: TRBD1
size: once
V: TRBV9
CDR3: CASSARRQGEAFF
DNA: TGTGCCAGCAGCGCGAGGAGACAGGGAGAAGCTTTCTTT

J: TRBJ2-3
D: .
size: once
V: TRBV11-2
CDR3: CASSCVAGLCTDTQYF
DNA: TGTGCCAGCAGCTGTGTGGCGGGCCTTTGCACAGATACGCAGTATTTT

J: TRBJ1-2
D: .
size: .
V: TRBV11-2
CDR3: CASSPSRDTANYGYTF
DNA: TGTGCCAGCAGCCCCAGCCGGGACACAGCCAACTATGGCTACACCTTC

J: TRBJ1-1
D: .
size: few
V: TRBV30
CDR3: CAWSVARPHTEAFF
DNA: TGTGCCTGGAGTGTGGCCAGGCCCCACACTGAAGCTTTCTTT

J: TRBJ2-2
D: TRBD1
size: .
V: TRBV7-2
CDR3: CASSANRGTGELFF
DNA: TGTGCCAGCAGCGCGAACAGGGGGACCGGGGAGCTGTTTTTT

J: TRBJ2-2
D: TRBD1
size: .
V: TRBV5-1
CDR3: CASSRRQGVGELFF
DNA: TGCGCCAGCAGCCGGCGGCAGGGGGTCGGGGAGCTGTTTTTT

J: TRBJ2-7
D: TRBD2
size: .
V: TRBV11-2
CDR3: CASSIGTSGREKGYF
DNA: TGTGCCAGCAGCATCGGGACTAGCGGGAGGGAAAAGGGGTACTTC

J: TRBJ2-1
D: TRBD2
size: .
V: TRBV29-1
CDR3: CSVYGTSNEQFF
DNA: TGCAGCGTTTACGGGACTAGCAATGAGCAGTTCTTC

J: TRBJ1-2
D: TRBD1
size: .
V: TRBV11-2
CDR3: CASRKGQGRYGYTF
DNA: TGTGCCAGCAGAAAAGGACAGGGGCGATATGGCTACACCTTC

J: TRBJ1-1
D: .
size: .
V: TRBV29-1
CDR3: CSVPDTEAFF
DNA: TGCAGCGTTCCGGACACTGAAGCTTTCTTT

J: TRBJ2-5
D: .
size: .
V: TRBV21-1
CDR3: CASSKSGGVETQYF
DNA: TGTGCCAGCAGCAAGTCAGGGGGCGTAGAGACCCAGTACTTC

J: TRBJ2-7
D: TRBD1
size: .
V: TRBV5-4
CDR3: CASSSRGGTGVAYEQYF
DNA: TGTGCCAGCAGCTCACGTGGGGGGACAGGGGTCGCCTACGAGCAGTACTTC

J: TRBJ1-2
D: .
size: once
V: TRBV15
CDR3: CATSRDRGGYTF
DNA: TGTGCCACCAGCAGAGATAGAGGGGGCTACACCTTC

J: TRBJ1-3
D: TRBD1
size: .
V: TRBV19
CDR3: CASSPDRGRRYTIYF
DNA: TGTGCCAGTAGTCCAGACAGGGGGCGCAGATACACCATATATTTT

J: TRBJ2-3
D: .
size: once
V: TRBV19
CDR3: CASSGEPRSTDTQYF
DNA: TGTGCCAGTAGTGGGGAGCCTCGAAGCACAGATACGCAGTATTTT

J: TRBJ1-1
D: TRBD1
size: .
V: TRBV10-3
CDR3: CAISEYNTGDEAEAFF
DNA: TGTGCCATCAGTGAGTATAATACAGGGGATGAGGCTGAAGCTTTCTTT

J: TRBJ2-7
D: TRBD1
size: once
V: TRBV4-3
CDR3: CASSQAPGQGGEQYF
DNA: TGCGCCAGCAGCCAAGCGCCGGGACAGGGGGGGGAGCAGTACTTC

J: TRBJ2-5
D: TRBD2
size: .
V: TRBV10-1
CDR3: CASSESGRGRAEETQYF
DNA: TGCGCCAGCAGTGAGTCGGGTCGCGGGAGGGCCGAAGAGACCCAGTACTTC

J: TRBJ1-1
D: .
size: .
V: TRBV28
CDR3: CASTLTPGEATDLNTEAFF
DNA: TGTGCCAGCACCCTCACCCCCGGGGAGGCAACCGATTTGAACACTGAAGCTTTCTTT

J: TRBJ1-5
D: .
size: .
V: TRBV2
CDR3: CASSGGALSNQPQHF
DNA: TGTGCCAGCAGCGGAGGGGCCCTCTCCAATCAGCCCCAGCATTTT

J: TRBJ1-2
D: .
size: .
V: TRBV11-2
CDR3: CASSLEQVHPYGYTF
DNA: TGTGCCAGCAGCTTAGAGCAGGTGCACCCCTATGGCTACACCTTC

J: TRBJ2-7
D: .
size: .
V: TRBV30
CDR3: CAWRTAGCYEQYF
DNA: TGTGCCTGGAGGACGGCGGGATGCTACGAGCAGTACTTC

J: TRBJ2-1
D: .
size: .
V: TRBV6-6
CDR3: CARDISSYNEQFF
DNA: TGTGCCAGGGACATCAGCTCCTACAATGAGCAGTTCTTC

J: TRBJ2-1
D: TRBD2
size: few
V: TRBV7-2
CDR3: CASSKGLAAYNEQFF
DNA: TGTGCCAGCAGCAAGGGCCTAGCGGCCTACAATGAGCAGTTCTTC

J: TRBJ2-3
D: .
size: .
V: TRBV5-1
CDR3: CASSLSQNTDTQYF
DNA: TGCGCCAGCAGCTTGTCGCAGAACACAGATACGCAGTATTTT

J: TRBJ1-5
D: .
size: .
V: TRBV6-5
CDR3: CATRGGGHQPQHF
DNA: TGTGCCACAAGGGGGGGCGGGCATCAGCCCCAGCATTTT

J: TRBJ2-3
D: .
size: .
V: TRBV5-1
CDR3: CASSLGMSSSTDTQYF
DNA: TGCGCCAGCAGCTTGGGTATGTCGAGTAGCACAGATACGCAGTATTTT

J: TRBJ1-4
D: .
size: .
V: TRBV6-6
CDR3: CASSDRWLANEKLFF
DNA: TGTGCCAGCAGTGACCGGTGGTTAGCGAATGAAAAACTGTTTTTT

J: TRBJ1-1
D: .
size: .
V: TRBV11-1
CDR3: CASSLRGTEAFF
DNA: TGTGCCAGCAGCTTACGAGGGACTGAAGCTTTCTTT

J: TRBJ2-2
D: .
size: .
V: TRBV11-2
CDR3: CASSFPPGGGLGGELFF
DNA: TGTGCCAGCAGCTTTCCTCCGGGGGGCGGACTCGGCGGGGAGCTGTTTTTT

J: TRBJ1-2
D: TRBD1
size: once
V: TRBV10-2
CDR3: CASSMPGTGHGYTF
DNA: TGCGCCAGCAGTATGCCCGGGACAGGGCACGGCTACACCTTC

J: TRBJ2-7
D: TRBD1
size: .
V: TRBV27
CDR3: CASSFVQGAGEQYF
DNA: TGTGCCAGCAGTTTCGTACAGGGGGCGGGTGAGCAGTACTTC

J: TRBJ1-4
D: TRBD1
size: .
V: TRBV7-2
CDR3: CASSPGEGGASEKLFF
DNA: TGTGCCAGCAGTCCGGGTGAAGGGGGCGCTTCTGAAAAACTGTTTTTT

J: TRBJ2-1
D: TRBD1
size: .
V: TRBV5-1
CDR3: CANLDRGRNNEQFF
DNA: TGCGCCAACTTAGACAGGGGGAGAAACAATGAGCAGTTCTTC

J: TRBJ2-2
D: TRBD1
size: .
V: TRBV6-1
CDR3: CASVGQDNTGELFF
DNA: TGTGCCAGCGTCGGACAGGACAACACCGGGGAGCTGTTTTTT

J: TRBJ2-3
D: TRBD2
size: .
V: TRBV7-2
CDR3: CASSTFSGRVTDTQYF
DNA: TGTGCCAGCAGCACCTTTAGCGGGAGGGTCACAGATACGCAGTATTTT

J: TRBJ1-4
D: TRBD1
size: .
V: TRBV30
CDR3: CAWSWSLAQGDEKLFF
DNA: TGTGCCTGGAGTTGGAGTTTGGCGCAGGGGGATGAAAAACTGTTTTTT

J: TRBJ2-4
D: TRBD1
size: .
V: TRBV19
CDR3: CASSIGFRDRDVNIQYF
DNA: TGTGCCAGTAGTATAGGTTTCCGGGACAGGGATGTGAACATTCAGTACTTC

J: TRBJ2-2
D: TRBD2
size: once
V: TRBV10-3
CDR3: CAITPGLAAHTGELFF
DNA: TGTGCCATCACCCCGGGACTAGCGGCTCACACCGGGGAGCTGTTTTTT

J: TRBJ2-1
D: TRBD2
size: .
V: TRBV5-8
CDR3: CASSLAWGGNNEQFF
DNA: TGTGCCAGCAGCTTGGCGTGGGGAGGGAACAATGAGCAGTTCTTC

J: TRBJ2-1
D: TRBD2
size: .
V: TRBV25-1
CDR3: CASRGNRGGQFF
DNA: TGTGCCAGCAGGGGAAACCGCGGGGGGCAGTTCTTC

J: TRBJ2-7
D: TRBD2
size: .
V: TRBV4-3
CDR3: CASSQGLAGGYEQYF
DNA: TGCGCCAGCAGCCAAGGACTAGCGGGGGGTTACGAGCAGTACTTC

J: TRBJ1-1
D: .
size: .
V: TRBV9
CDR3: CASSVGGGRTEAFF
DNA: TGTGCCAGCAGCGTAGGGGGGGGCCGGACTGAAGCTTTCTTT

J: TRBJ2-7
D: TRBD2
size: .
V: TRBV30
CDR3: CAWRGKREGRVDEQYF
DNA: TGTGCCTGGAGGGGGAAGCGGGAGGGCAGGGTGGACGAGCAGTACTTC

J: TRBJ2-1
D: .
size: .
V: TRBV11-3
CDR3: CASSPGQESEQFF
DNA: TGTGCCAGCAGCCCTGGTCAAGAGAGTGAGCAGTTCTTC

J: TRBJ2-1
D: .
size: .
V: TRBV11-2
CDR3: CASARRESKNEQFF
DNA: TGTGCCAGCGCTAGGAGGGAATCAAAAAATGAGCAGTTCTTC

J: TRBJ2-3
D: TRBD2
size: .
V: TRBV28
CDR3: CASSYGGAGGADTQYF
DNA: TGTGCCAGCAGTTACGGCGGGGCGGGAGGCGCAGATACGCAGTATTTT

J: TRBJ1-5
D: .
size: .
V: TRBV10-3
CDR3: CAIRAGTSQPQHF
DNA: TGTGCCATCAGGGCGGGAACCTCCCAGCCCCAGCATTTT

J: TRBJ2-5
D: TRBD1
size: .
V: TRBV7-9
CDR3: CASSPVQTGEETQYF
DNA: TGTGCCAGCAGCCCTGTCCAGACAGGGGAAGAGACCCAGTACTTC

J: TRBJ2-5
D: .
size: .
V: TRBV4-3
CDR3: CASSQGGRRQETQYF
DNA: TGCGCCAGCAGCCAAGGGGGCAGGCGCCAAGAGACCCAGTACTTC

J: TRBJ2-3
D: TRBD2
size: .
V: TRBV7-2
CDR3: CASSARLAGLYF
DNA: TGTGCCAGCAGCGCACGACTAGCGGGACTGTATTTT